These 12 T cell receptor beta chains originate from one sample sequenced in a study of blood T cell repertoires in COVID-19. Sequencing was performed with immunoSEQ multiplex PCR; in TCRdb, only in-frame clones are kept and a portion is missing. The sample has about 100,000 clones; 80% to 95% are singletons. Material: peripheral blood. These receptors originate from a woman between 50 and 59 years old with COVID-19, enrolled during active disease.

This sequence joins TRBV27 and TRBJ1-2, with 8 bases that match TRBD1. V lost 10 bases and J lost 1; bases outside the gene matches: 8. The germline gives CDR1 MNHEY, CDR2 SMNVEV (reference sequence). This CDR3 contains 14 residues. In DNA form, the CDR3 reads TGTGCCACCTTAGGACAGGGACTTAACTATGGCTACACCTTC. It encodes CATLGQGLNYGYTF.

V gene TRBV25-1 combines with J gene TRBJ2-1; D call uncertain. The CDR3 loop spans 14 amino acids. Trimming took off 1 base at V and 3 bases at J, with 7 bases between the two ends. Germline V gene sequence: CDR1 MGHDK, CDR2 SYGVNS. In nucleotides, the CDR3 is TGTGCCAGCAGTGAATCCAACAGCTACAATGAGCAGTTCTTC. Translation gives CASSESNSYNEQFF.

The gene calls are TRBV10-1 and TRBJ1-2, with 8 bases lining up with TRBD1. Trimming removed 8 bases from V and 1 base from J; junction bases left unmatched: 21. CDR1 and CDR2 from the germline V gene are WNHNN and SYGVQD (reference sequence). The CDR3 loop spans 19 amino acids. The CDR3 DNA is TGCGCCAGCCACCGGAACCCAAACAGGGGGGCTGTATTTAACTATGGCTACACCTTC. It codes for CASHRNPNRGAVFNYGYTF.

The CDR3 nucleotides are TGCGCCAGCAGCTTGGGGACAGGGATCATTTCGGCCTATGGCTACACCTTC. This gives the protein CASSLGTGIISAYGYTF. This chain links TRBV5-1 with TRBJ1-2, with 8 nucleotides matching TRBD1. Trimming took 0 bases from V and 4 from J; bases not matched to a gene: 11. Looked up from germline, CDR1 is SGHRS and CDR2 is YFSETQ. The CDR3 spans 17 residues. Looking up the rest from reference TRBV5-1 and TRBJ1-2 gives the full variable domain: KAGVTQTPRYLIKTRGQQVTLSCSPISGHRSVSWYQQTPGQGLQFLFEYFSETQRNKGNFPGRFSGRQFSNSRSEMNVSTLELGDSALYLCASSLGTGIISAYGYTFGSGTRLTVV.

The chain links TRBV13 to TRBJ1-5; no firm D call. From germline, CDR1 is PRHDT and CDR2 FYEKMQ (reference sequence). Trimming shortened V by 0 bases and J by 4 bases, and 13 bases separated the two germline ends. This CDR3 has 16 amino acids. CDR3 bases: TGTGCCAGCAGCTTAGGAGGGAGGGATGGAAATCAGCCCCAGCATTTT. This encodes CASSLGGRDGNQPQHF.

CDR3 loop: CASSLDPAAEAFF. In DNA form, the CDR3 reads TGCGCCAGCAGCTTGGACCCTGCGGCTGAAGCTTTCTTT. This sequence joins TRBV5-1 and TRBJ1-1; no clear D gene. Trimming pared 0 bases from V and 6 bases from J, leaving 9 bases between. The CDR3 loop spans 13 amino acids. Germline V gene sequence: CDR1 SGHRS, CDR2 YFSETQ.

This sequence joins TRBV13 and TRBJ1-3; 7 bases agree with TRBD1. Germline assignment: CDR1 PRHDT and CDR2 FYEKMQ (reference sequence). V shed 5 bases and J 5 bases; nucleotides not matched to a gene: 6. The length of the CDR3 is 14 residues. CDR3 region: CASSDRQGRNTIYF. CDR3 nucleotide sequence: TGTGCCAGCAGCGACCGACAGGGTAGAAACACCATATATTTT.

V and J are TRBV7-2 and TRBJ1-1; D remains unclear. This CDR3 comprises 15 residues. Germline CDR1 SGHTA, CDR2 FQGNSA. Trimming removed 1 base from V and 2 bases from J, with 11 bases in between. The CDR3 sequence is CASSLGGAGNTEAFF. In DNA form, the CDR3 reads TGTGCCAGCAGCTTAGGGGGAGCAGGAAACACTGAAGCTTTCTTT.

The chain is built from TRBV19 and TRBJ1-2; D may be TRBD1 (5 bases). V shed 10 bases and J shed 8 bases, with 17 bases lying between them. The CDR3 sequence is 12 residues long. Per germline, CDR1 LNHDA and CDR2 SQIVND (reference sequence). CDR3 amino acids: CATGIGGDGYTF. The CDR3 region has the DNA TGTGCCACCGGGATCGGGGGGGACGGCTACACCTTC. The full variable domain, in which reference TRBV19 and TRBJ1-2 provide the parts outside the CDR3, is DGGITQSPKYLFRKEGQNVTLSCEQNLNHDAMYWYRQDPGQGLRLIYYSQIVNDFQKGDIAEGYSVSREKKESFPLTVTSAQKNPTAFYLCATGIGGDGYTFGSGTRLTVV.

The rearrangement links TRBV9 to TRBJ2-1; 11 nucleotides match TRBD1. The CDR3 runs 15 residues. The trim removed 3 bases at V and 10 bases at J, leaving 9 bases unmatched. Per the germline V gene, CDR1 is SGDLS and CDR2 is YYNGEE. The DNA for the CDR3 is TGTGCCAGCAGCGAGGGGACAGGGGGGATTATAGAGCAGTTCTTC. Amino acid sequence: CASSEGTGGIIEQFF.

This CDR3 is CASSEADRVAHGYTF. In DNA form, the CDR3 reads TGCGCCAGCAGTGAGGCGGACAGGGTGGCGCATGGCTACACCTTC. The chain links TRBV10-1 to TRBJ1-2, with 8 bases fitting TRBD1. Trimming cost V 2 bases and J 6 bases; bases outside gene matches: 8. Germline CDR1 and CDR2: WNHNN and SYGVQD (reference sequence). This CDR3 spans 15 amino acids.

CDR3: CASSPPAAVYGYTF. In nucleotides, the CDR3 is TGCGCCAGCAGCCCCCCCGCGGCCGTCTATGGCTACACCTTC. The gene calls are TRBV5-1 and TRBJ1-2; D ambiguous. Germline assignment: CDR1 SGHRS and CDR2 YFSETQ. The V and J ends lost 4 bases and 4 bases respectively, with 14 bases between them. The CDR3 spans 14 residues.